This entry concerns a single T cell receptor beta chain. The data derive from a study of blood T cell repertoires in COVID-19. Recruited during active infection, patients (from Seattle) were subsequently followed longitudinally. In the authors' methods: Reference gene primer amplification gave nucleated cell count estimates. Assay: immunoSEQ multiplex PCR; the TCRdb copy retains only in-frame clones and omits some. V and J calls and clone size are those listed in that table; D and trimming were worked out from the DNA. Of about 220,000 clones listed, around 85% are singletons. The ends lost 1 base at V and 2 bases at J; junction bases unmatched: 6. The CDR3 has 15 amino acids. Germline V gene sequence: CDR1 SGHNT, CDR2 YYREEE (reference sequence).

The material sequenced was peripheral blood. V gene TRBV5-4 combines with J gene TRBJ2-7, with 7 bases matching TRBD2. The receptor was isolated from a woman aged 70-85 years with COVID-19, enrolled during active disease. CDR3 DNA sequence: TGTGCCAGCAGCTTGACCGGGACTACCGCCTACGAGCAGTACTTC. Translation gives CASSLTGTTAYEQYF.